These 5 T cell receptor beta chains came from one sample sequenced in a study of cytomegalovirus exposure and HLA in healthy donors. Primers for the PCR totalled 60 Vbeta and 13 Jbeta. TCRdb's copy holds only in-frame clones and misses some; the assay was immunoSEQ multiplex PCR. The sample lists roughly 180,000 clones, around 80% occurring once. Material for sequencing was PBMCs. These receptors originate from a girl aged 10 to 17 in good health and CMV-seropositive.

The chain joins TRBV27 to TRBJ1-1; TRBD1 aligns across 8 bases. This CDR3 contains 12 residues. Germline V gene sequence: CDR1 MNHEY, CDR2 SMNVEV (reference sequence). V trimming: 5 bases; J trimming: 9 bases; junction bases outside the gene matches: 5. In nucleotides, the CDR3 is TGTGCCAGCAGTCGTCAGGGGGCGCAAGCTTTCTTT. Amino acid sequence: CASSRQGAQAFF.

The rearrangement links TRBV11-3 to TRBJ2-7; the D gene is possibly TRBD2 (5 bases). V shed 5 bases and J shed 0 bases, with 8 bases lying between them. Germline CDR1 reads SGHNT; CDR2 reads YENEEA. The CDR3 totals 13 residues. CDR3 DNA: TGTGCCAGCAGCGCTCGGGACTCCTACGAGCAGTACTTC. Its protein is CASSARDSYEQYF.

CDR3 region: CASSRTGNYGYTF. The DNA of the CDR3 is TGTGCCAGCAGCCGCACAGGGAACTATGGCTACACCTTC. The rearrangement joins TRBV7-9 to TRBJ1-2; D might be TRBD1 (6 bases). V was trimmed by 5 bases and J by 2 bases, leaving 9 bases between them. Germline values: CDR1 SEHNR, CDR2 FQNEAQ (reference sequence). CDR3 length equals 13 residues.

The gene calls are TRBV7-9 and TRBJ2-7, with a weak D call TRBD1 (6 bases). This CDR3 comprises 14 residues. Germline CDR1 is SEHNR and CDR2 is FQNEAQ (reference sequence). Trimming cost V 0 bases and J 3 bases, with 9 bases left between them. The CDR3 DNA sequence: TGTGCCAGCAGCTTAGCAGGGGGAAGCTACGAGCAGTACTTC. Translating gives CASSLAGGSYEQYF.

This clone was picked up a small number of times. This chain links TRBV11-3 with TRBJ2-1, with 8 bases aligning to TRBD2. The CDR3 has 14 amino acids. V trimming: 1 base; J trimming: 8 bases; junction bases outside the gene matches: 4. Looked up from germline, CDR1 is SGHNT and CDR2 is YENEEA. The CDR3 spells CASSLGATSDEQFF. In DNA form, the CDR3 reads TGTGCCAGCAGCTTAGGGGCGACTAGCGATGAGCAGTTCTTC.